This T cell receptor (beta chain) stems from a study of control samples from healthy donors and cancer patients. V was clipped by 0 bases and J by 4 bases, with 8 bases between them. The CDR3 runs to 13 residues. CDR1 and CDR2 (germline): GTSNPN, SVGIG (reference sequence). TCRdb's table, derived via immunoSEQ multiplex PCR, lists solely in-frame clones and lacks some. This sample has 80,000 to 100,000 clones, with about 86% found just once. The J gene is TRBJ2-3, the V gene TRBV30, with D hard to call. The specimen was blood. This clonotype was obtained from a man younger than 45 in good health. The CDR3 nucleotides are TGTGCCTGGAGTGTGGTCCGGTCAGATACGCAGTATTTT. It is translated as CAWSVVRSDTQYF.